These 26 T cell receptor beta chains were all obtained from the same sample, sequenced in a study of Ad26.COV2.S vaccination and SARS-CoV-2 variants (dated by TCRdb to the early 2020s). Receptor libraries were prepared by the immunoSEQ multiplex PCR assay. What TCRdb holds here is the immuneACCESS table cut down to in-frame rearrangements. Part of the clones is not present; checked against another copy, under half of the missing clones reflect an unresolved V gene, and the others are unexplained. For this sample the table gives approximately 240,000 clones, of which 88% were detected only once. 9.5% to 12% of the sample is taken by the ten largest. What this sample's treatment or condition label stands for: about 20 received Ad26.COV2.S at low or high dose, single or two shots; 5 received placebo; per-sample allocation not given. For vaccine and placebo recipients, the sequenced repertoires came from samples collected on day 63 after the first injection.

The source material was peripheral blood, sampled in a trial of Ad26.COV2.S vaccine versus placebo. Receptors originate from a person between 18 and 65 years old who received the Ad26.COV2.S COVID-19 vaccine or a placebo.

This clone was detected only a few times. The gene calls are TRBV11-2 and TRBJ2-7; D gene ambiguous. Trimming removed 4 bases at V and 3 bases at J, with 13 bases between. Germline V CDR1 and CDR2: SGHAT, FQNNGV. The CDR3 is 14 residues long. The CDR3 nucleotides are TGTGCCAGCAGCTCCCGACCGGCTGGCTACGAGCAGTACTTC. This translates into CASSSRPAGYEQYF.

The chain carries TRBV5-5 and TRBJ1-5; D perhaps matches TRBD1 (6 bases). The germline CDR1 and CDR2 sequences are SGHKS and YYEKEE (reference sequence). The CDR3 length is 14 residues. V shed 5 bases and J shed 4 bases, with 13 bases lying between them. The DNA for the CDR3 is TGTGCCAGCAGTCCAACAGGGTTTAATCAGCCCCAGCATTTT. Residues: CASSPTGFNQPQHF.

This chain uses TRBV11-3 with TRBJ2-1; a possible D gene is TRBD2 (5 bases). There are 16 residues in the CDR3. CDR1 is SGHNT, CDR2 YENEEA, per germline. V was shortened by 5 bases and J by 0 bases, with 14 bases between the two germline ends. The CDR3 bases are TGTGCCAGCAGCACGCGTAGCGCTGGCTCCTACAATGAGCAGTTCTTC. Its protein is CASSTRSAGSYNEQFF.

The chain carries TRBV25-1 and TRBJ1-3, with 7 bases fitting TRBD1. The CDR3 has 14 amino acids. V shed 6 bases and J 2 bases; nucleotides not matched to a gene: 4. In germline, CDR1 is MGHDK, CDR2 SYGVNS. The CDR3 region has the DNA TGTGCCAGCAGCGATACAGGGGCTGGAAACACCATATATTTT. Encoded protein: CASSDTGAGNTIYF.

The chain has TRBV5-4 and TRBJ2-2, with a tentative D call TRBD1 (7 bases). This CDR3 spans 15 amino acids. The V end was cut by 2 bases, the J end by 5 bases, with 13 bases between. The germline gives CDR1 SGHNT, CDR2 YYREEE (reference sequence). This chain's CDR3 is CASSLPGGLTGELFF. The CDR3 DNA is TGTGCCAGCAGCTTACCAGGGGGGTTAACCGGGGAGCTGTTTTTT.

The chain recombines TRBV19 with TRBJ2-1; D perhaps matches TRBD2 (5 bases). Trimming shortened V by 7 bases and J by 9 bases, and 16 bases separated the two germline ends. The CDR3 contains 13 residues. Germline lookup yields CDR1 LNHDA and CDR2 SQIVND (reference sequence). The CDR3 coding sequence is TGTGCCAGTACTAGAGGACTGGCCAGTGAGCAGTTCTTC. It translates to CASTRGLASEQFF. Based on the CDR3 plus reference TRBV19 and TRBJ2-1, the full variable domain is DGGITQSPKYLFRKEGQNVTLSCEQNLNHDAMYWYRQDPGQGLRLIYYSQIVNDFQKGDIAEGYSVSREKKESFPLTVTSAQKNPTAFYLCASTRGLASEQFFGPGTRLTVL.

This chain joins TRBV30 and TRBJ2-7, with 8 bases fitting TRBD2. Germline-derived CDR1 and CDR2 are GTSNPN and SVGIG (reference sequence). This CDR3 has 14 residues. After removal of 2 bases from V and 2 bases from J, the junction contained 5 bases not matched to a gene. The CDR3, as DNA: TGTGCCTGGAGTTTGGGACTAGGCGCCTACGAGCAGTACTTC. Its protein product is CAWSLGLGAYEQYF.

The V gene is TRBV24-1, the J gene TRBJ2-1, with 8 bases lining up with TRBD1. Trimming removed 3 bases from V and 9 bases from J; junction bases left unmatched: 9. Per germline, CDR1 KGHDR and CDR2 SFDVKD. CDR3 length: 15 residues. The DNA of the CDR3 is TGTGCCACCAGTGATCCGATTAAACAGGGGGGTGAGCAGTTCTTC. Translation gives CATSDPIKQGGEQFF.

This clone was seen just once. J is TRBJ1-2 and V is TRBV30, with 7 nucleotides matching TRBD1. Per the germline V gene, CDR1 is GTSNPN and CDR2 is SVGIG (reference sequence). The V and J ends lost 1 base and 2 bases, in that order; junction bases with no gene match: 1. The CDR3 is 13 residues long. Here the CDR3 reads CAWSGDRNYGYTF. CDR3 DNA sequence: TGTGCCTGGAGTGGGGACAGAAACTATGGCTACACCTTC.

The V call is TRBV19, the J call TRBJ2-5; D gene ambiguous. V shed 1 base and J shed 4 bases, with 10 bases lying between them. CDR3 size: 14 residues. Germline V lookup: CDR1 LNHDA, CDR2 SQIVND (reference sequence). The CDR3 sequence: CASSIADSPETQYF. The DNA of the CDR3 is TGTGCCAGTAGTATAGCCGACTCCCCAGAGACCCAGTACTTC.

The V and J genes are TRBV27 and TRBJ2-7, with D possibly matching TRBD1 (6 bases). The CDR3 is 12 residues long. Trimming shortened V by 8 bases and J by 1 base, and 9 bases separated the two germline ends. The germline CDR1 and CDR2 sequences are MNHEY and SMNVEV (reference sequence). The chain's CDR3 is CASYGQSYEQYF. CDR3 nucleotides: TGTGCCAGCTACGGACAGTCCTACGAGCAGTACTTC.

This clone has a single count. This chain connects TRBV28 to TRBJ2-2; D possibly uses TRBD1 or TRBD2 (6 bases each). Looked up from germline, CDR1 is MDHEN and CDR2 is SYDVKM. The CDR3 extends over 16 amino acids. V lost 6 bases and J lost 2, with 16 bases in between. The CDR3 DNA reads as TGTGCCAGCAGAACCGGGGGCAGAAGCAACACCGGGGAGCTGTTTTTT. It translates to CASRTGGRSNTGELFF.

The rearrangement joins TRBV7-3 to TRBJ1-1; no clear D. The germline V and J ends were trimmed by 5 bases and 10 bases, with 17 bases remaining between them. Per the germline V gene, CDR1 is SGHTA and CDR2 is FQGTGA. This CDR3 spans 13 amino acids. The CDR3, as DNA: TGTGCCAGCAGCCCTGGTAGCGGCTTGACAGCTTTCTTT. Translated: CASSPGSGLTAFF.

The CDR3 sequence: CASSRDGTKETQYF. The DNA of the CDR3 is TGTGCCAGCAGCCGGGACGGGACAAAAGAGACCCAGTACTTC. The chain uses TRBV7-9 and TRBJ2-5; weak D call: TRBD1 (6 bases). The V gene lost 5 bases and the J gene lost 3 bases, with 13 bases spanning the gap. The germline V gene has CDR1 SEHNR and CDR2 FQNEAQ (reference sequence). This CDR3 is built from 14 residues.

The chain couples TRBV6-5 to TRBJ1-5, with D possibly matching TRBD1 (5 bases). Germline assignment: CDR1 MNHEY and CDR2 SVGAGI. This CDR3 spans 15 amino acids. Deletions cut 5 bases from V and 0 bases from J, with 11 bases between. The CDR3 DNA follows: TGTGCCAGCAGTCCCTCCGGGACTAGCAATCAGCCCCAGCATTTT. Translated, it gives CASSPSGTSNQPQHF.

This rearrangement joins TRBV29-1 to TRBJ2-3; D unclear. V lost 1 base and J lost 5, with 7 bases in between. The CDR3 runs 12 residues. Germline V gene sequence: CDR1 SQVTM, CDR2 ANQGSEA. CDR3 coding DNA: TGCAGCGTTGAAGGGGTCTTAGATACGCAGTATTTT. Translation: CSVEGVLDTQYF.

This CDR3 reads CASRQDNNYGYTF. In DNA form, the CDR3 reads TGCGCCAGCAGACAGGACAACAACTATGGCTACACCTTC. The chain combines TRBV5-1 with TRBJ1-2, with D perhaps matching TRBD1 (5 bases). V was trimmed by 5 bases and J by 2 bases, leaving 10 bases between them. Germline-derived CDR1 and CDR2 are SGHRS and YFSETQ. The CDR3 is 13 amino acids.

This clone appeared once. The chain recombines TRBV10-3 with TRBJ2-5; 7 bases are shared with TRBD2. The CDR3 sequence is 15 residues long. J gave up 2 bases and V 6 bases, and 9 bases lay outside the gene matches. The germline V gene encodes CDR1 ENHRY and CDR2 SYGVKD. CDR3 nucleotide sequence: TGTGCCATCAGCGGCGACGGGAGGAGGCAAGAGACCCAGTACTTC. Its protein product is CAISGDGRRQETQYF.

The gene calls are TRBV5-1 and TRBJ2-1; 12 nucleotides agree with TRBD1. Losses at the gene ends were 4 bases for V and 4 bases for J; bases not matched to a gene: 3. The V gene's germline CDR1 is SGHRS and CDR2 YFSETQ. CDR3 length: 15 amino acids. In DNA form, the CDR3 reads TGCGCCAGCAGCGTGGGACAGGGGGCGTACAATGAGCAGTTCTTC. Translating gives CASSVGQGAYNEQFF.

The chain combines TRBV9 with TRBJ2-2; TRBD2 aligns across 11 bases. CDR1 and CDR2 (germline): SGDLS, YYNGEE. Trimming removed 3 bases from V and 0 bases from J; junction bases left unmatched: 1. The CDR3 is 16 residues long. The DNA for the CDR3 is TGTGCCAGCAGCGCACTAGCGGGGGCGAACACCGGGGAGCTGTTTTTT. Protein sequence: CASSALAGANTGELFF.

In nucleotides, the CDR3 is TGTGCCAGCAGCCAAGGCAGGGGGACTAATGAAAAACTGTTTTTT. This encodes CASSQGRGTNEKLFF. The chain is built from TRBV4-2 and TRBJ1-4, with TRBD1 matching 7 bases. Germline V gives CDR1 LGHNA, CDR2 YNFKEQ. The V gene end was trimmed by 1 base and the J gene end by 2 bases; junction bases not matched to a gene: 1. This CDR3 is 15 amino acids long.

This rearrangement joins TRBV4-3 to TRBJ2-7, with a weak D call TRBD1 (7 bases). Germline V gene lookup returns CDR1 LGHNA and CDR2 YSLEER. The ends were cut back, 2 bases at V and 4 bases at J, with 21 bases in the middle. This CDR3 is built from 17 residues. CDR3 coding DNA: TGCGCCAGCAGCCAACACCAAGGCCAGGGGGGTGGTTACGAGCAGTACTTC. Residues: CASSQHQGQGGGYEQYF.

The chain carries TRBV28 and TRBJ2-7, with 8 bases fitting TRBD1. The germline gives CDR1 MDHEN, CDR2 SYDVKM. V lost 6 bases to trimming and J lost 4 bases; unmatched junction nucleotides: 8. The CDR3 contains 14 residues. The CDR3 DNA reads TGTGCCAGCAGGGGGGCAGGGGGCCGATACGAGCAGTACTTC. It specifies CASRGAGGRYEQYF.

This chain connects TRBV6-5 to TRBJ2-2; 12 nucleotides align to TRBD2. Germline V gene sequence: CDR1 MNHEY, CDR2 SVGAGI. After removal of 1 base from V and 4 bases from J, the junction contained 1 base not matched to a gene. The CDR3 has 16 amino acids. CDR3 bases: TGTGCCAGCAGTTACTGGACTAGCGGGGCCACCGGGGAGCTGTTTTTT. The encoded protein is CASSYWTSGATGELFF.

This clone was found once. For the CDR3, the DNA is TGTGCCAGCAGTCCCGGGGCAGGGCGGACTGAAGCTTTCTTT. Protein product: CASSPGAGRTEAFF. This sequence joins TRBV6-2 or TRBV6-3 and TRBJ1-1, with a possible D match to TRBD1 (5 bases). CDR1 and CDR2 from the germline V gene are MNHEY and SVGEGT. Trimming took off 5 bases at V and 5 bases at J, with 15 bases between the two ends. This CDR3 is 14 amino acids long.

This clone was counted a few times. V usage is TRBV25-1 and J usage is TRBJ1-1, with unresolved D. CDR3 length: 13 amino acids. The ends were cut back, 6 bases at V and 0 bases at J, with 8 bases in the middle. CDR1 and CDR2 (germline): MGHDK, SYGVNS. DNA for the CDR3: TGTGCCAGCAGCCCTCTAGTGAACACTGAAGCTTTCTTT. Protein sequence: CASSPLVNTEAFF.